This T cell receptor (beta chain) came from a study of blood T cell repertoires in COVID-19. As for the study in general: Sites across the United States, Italy and Spain contributed samples from acute and convalescent COVID-19.

The table came from immunoSEQ multiplex PCR; TCRdb's copy has only in-frame clones and leaves some out. This sample yields 150,000 to 200,000 clones, of which about 86% are seen a single time; roughly 3.3% belongs to the top ten. The CDR3 has 13 residues. V shed 4 bases and J shed 6 bases, with 10 bases lying between them. The chain joins TRBV12-3 or TRBV12-4 to TRBJ1-3, with a possible D match to TRBD1 (5 bases). The sequencing input was peripheral blood. The receptor was isolated from a man between 18 and 29 years old with active or convalescent COVID-19. The CDR3 nucleotides are TGTGCCAGCAGTTATCAGGGACTAAACACCATATATTTT. Its translation is CASSYQGLNTIYF.